This T cell receptor beta chain was sequenced for a study of identifying expanded T cells in peripheral blood. General study findings and limits: Roughly 1.2 clones differed between technical replicates, versus about 15 and 19 over time.

No infections or other immune events were documented during collection. The CDR3 contains 15 residues. CDR1 and CDR2 (germline): MDHEN, SYDVKM. V was shortened by 2 bases and J by 0 bases, with 8 bases between the two germline ends. This clone was seen once. The antigen remains undetermined. Sequenced by immunoSEQ multiplex PCR; TCRdb stores in-frame clones only, minus some. Of approximately 91,000 clones detected, about 91% appear once; the ten largest clones hold approximately 4%. The sequence was collected from a person aged 18 to 70 in good health. This sequence joins TRBV28 and TRBJ1-3, with D unclear. The sample was blood. In DNA form, the CDR3 reads TGTGCCAGCAGTTTACCTCAATCCTCTGGAAACACCATATATTTT. Translating it yields CASSLPQSSGNTIYF. Variable domain in full (rest from reference TRBV28 and TRBJ1-3): DVKVTQSSRYLVKRTGEKVFLECVQDMDHENMFWYRQDPGLGLRLIYFSYDVKMKEKGDIPEGYSVSREKKERFSLILESASTNQTSMYLCASSLPQSSGNTIYFGEGSWLTVV.